This paragraph reports one TCR beta chain. Its antigen is still unknown. No base quality information exists; no much larger clone differs at one position. The data belong to a study of cytomegalovirus exposure and HLA in healthy donors (dated by TCRdb to 2015 to 2018). With respect to the entire study: An earlier analysis of more than 550 of the donors reported 250 to 350 Gb of sequence data and 117 million unique TCR beta sequences obtained from around 180 million T cells. Donor age, sex, ethnicity and CMV serostatus were collected together with the repertoire data. In a later genetic analysis, genome-wide SNP genotypes for about three fifths of the 666 donors were used, and that subset was treated as a discovery cohort. The T cell repertoires of some 670 subjects were profiled by immunosequencing and related to cytomegalovirus serostatus. All discovery cohort repertoires had been generated using a single sequencing platform. In the later analysis, no new phenotypic data were used to find candidate immune exposures; instead, reliance was placed on TCR beta sequences and their occurrence across donors. A later analysis re-analyzed previously published TCR beta repertoires from hundreds of donors and added high-resolution HLA genotyping to study TCR occurrence patterns. The genetic ancestry cluster associated with self-reported Caucasian donors included 81% of the roughly 400 genotyped donors. Across some 400 genotyped donors of the cohort, an average of approximately 220,000 unique TCR beta nucleotide sequences per donor were sequenced, and roughly a sixth of those sequences were non-productive. The study aimed to test whether cataloging public T cell receptors could reveal signatures of past pathogen exposure. To predict cytomegalovirus infection status, the study combined high-throughput TCR immunosequencing, statistical association of individual TCRs with disease status, and machine learning. HLA typing included class I and class II loci at four-digit resolution. Around 320 gigabases of sequencing data and tens of millions of unique TCR sequences were included in an early release covering over 600 HLA-typed donors. An earlier analysis of some 500 of the donors applied high-throughput TCR beta sequencing to assess whether each TCR beta V gene segment acted as functional or pseudogenic. Five DR-DQ haplotypes were handled as single units for association and clustering, since linkage in the cohort was strong. Along with the roughly 610-subject first cohort, a separate validation cohort of roughly 110 different subjects was used. Typing coverage varied by locus: 629-630 donors for A, B, C, DRB1 and DQB1; roughly 560 for DQA1; about 590 for DPA1; approximately 450 for DPB1.

Library creation used the immunoSEQ multiplex PCR assay. For the multiplex PCR, a mixture combining 60 forward primers for TCR Vbeta segments and 13 reverse primers for TCR Jbeta segments was used. The CDR3 region of rearranged TCR beta genes was amplified from genomic DNA by a multiplex PCR assay. The Illumina HiSeq System was used to sequence the amplified TCR beta libraries as 87-base-pair reads. The paper's processing steps were these. A later analysis tallied some 79 million unique TCR beta chains across the approximately 670 repertoires, and around 12 million of those chains were shared by two or more donors. A nearest-neighbor algorithm error-corrected the raw reads and collapsed the reads into unique sequences, merging closely related sequences to remove PCR and sequencing errors. To assign V, D and J gene segments, CDR3 sequences were aligned to IMGT reference sequences. For a sequence to be retained, a match of at least six nucleotides was required to both a V gene segment and a J gene segment. Rearrangements were called productive when the CDR3 lacked stop codons and stayed in frame with V and J; all others were non-productive. CDR3 was defined according to IMGT convention as the region running from the second conserved V-encoded cysteine to the conserved J-encoded phenylalanine. The earlier analysis of about 500 of the donors excluded sequences that lacked an unambiguous match to a single V gene segment. In an earlier analysis of 587 of the donors, V segments were called functional above 56.7% productive rearrangements and were called segregating when the between-donor standard deviation exceeded 5%. To diagnose cytomegalovirus status from the catalog of TCR beta chain sequences, a statistical classification framework was built. In a later analysis, TCR nucleotide sequences were compared against IMGT/GENE-DB human TR gene sequences so that V and J genes could be assigned. A later analysis assigned CDR3 sequences and most-parsimonious VDJ recombination scenarios with the TCRdist pipeline. In a later analysis, each TCR beta chain was defined by its CDR3 amino acid sequence together with its V-gene family, and reads without a unique V-gene family were excluded. As a way to deal with suspected cross-contamination and a sequencing artifact, a later analysis dropped 450 to 600 nucleotide sequences that were highly shared and had low generation probability. For each public chain, a later analysis derived a clonal expansion index from normalized ranks of inferred template counts within each repertoire. In a later analysis, generation probabilities were computed with a VDJ recombination model fitted to out-of-frame rearrangements, and the resulting probabilities were checked against IGoR. In a later analysis, TCR-TCR, TCR-HLA and TCR-CMV co-occurrence was scored with hypergeometric tests, and a repertoire-size bias correction was applied to TCR pairs. In a later analysis, false discovery rates were estimated by permuting HLA or CMV assignments 20 times. In a later analysis, co-occurring TCRs were grouped with DBSCAN, and TCRdist sequence similarity was added when clustering was performed within HLA-allele-positive subsets. For co-occurrence clustering, repertoires with fewer than 30,000 or more than 120,000 public chains were excluded, along with roughly 5 repertoires with anomalous nucleotide sharing. Entries here come from immuneACCESS through TCRdb and include only in-frame sequences with V and J called. Some clones fail to appear in such tables; in the studies checked, an unresolved V gene covers under half of the shortfall, and the cause of the remainder is unknown. D and trimming come from the DNA, and the V and J calls and clone size come from that table. The sample table holds under 200,000 clones, of which roughly 88% were seen once. The ten top clones hold 6.4% of the sample.

Overall study outcomes, separate from this receptor: According to a later analysis, most CMV-associated TCR beta chains appeared to be HLA-restricted, and the HLA associations seemed to be driven largely by CMV exposure. Compared with the roughly 670-donor mean, donors in an Asian-associated ancestry cluster had fewer N-insertions in productive TCRs, according to a later genetic analysis. Because HLA typing was unavailable for some donors at each locus, only the typed subset was used in association tests. A later genetic analysis associated a missense DCLRE1C variant with V-gene and J-gene trimming of TCR beta chains, and an independent cohort replicated the association. In both the original and validation cohorts, the classifier was reported to diagnose cytomegalovirus status with high specificity and sensitivity. Correlated functional status among segregating V segments might be attributable to linkage disequilibrium, but an unknown experimental factor could not be ruled out. The sequencing pipeline was judged likely to have produced a cluster of highly shared sequence variants as a technical artifact. Presence/absence analyses assumed roughly uniform sequencing depth across donors, an assumption that may not hold. A few of the identified cytomegalovirus-associated TCR beta chains were confirmed in vitro to be specific for cytomegalovirus antigens. A later analysis found that TCR association rates varied across HLA loci, with DRB1 alleles showing the most associated TCRs and HLA-C alleles the fewest. In an earlier analysis of 587 of the donors, most TCR beta V segments appeared in productive rearrangements about 87% or about 30% of the time, broadly matching IMGT annotations. The earlier analysis of about 600 of the donors excluded fewer than 20 rarely observed V segments, including chromosome 9 orphons, because counts were too low. In a later analysis, around 17,000 TCR beta sequences were associated with specific HLA alleles at a false discovery rate of 0.05. When HLA alleles, especially DR and DQ, strongly co-occurred, TCR associations were difficult to assign to individual alleles. This cohort had only TCR beta chains sequenced, and the lack of alpha or paired-chain data limited which features could be detected. A further reported finding was that TCR beta sequences accurately predicted the HLA-A and HLA-B alleles for most subjects in the first cohort. A later analysis reported that several top co-occurrence clusters appeared linked to parvovirus B19, influenza, CMV and Epstein-Barr virus. Across donors, most TCR sequences were observed very rarely, whereas some public TCRs were present in many individuals. Some IMGT-functional V segments, including TRBV6-2 and TRBV6-3, could not be told apart with the 87-base-pair reads, so those segments were excluded. The authors suggested that the approach could potentially be extended to other disease states and immunological phenotypes. A later analysis found that HLA-associated TCR beta chains were more clonally expanded and had lower generation probabilities than equally common non-associated chains. Immune exposure information for the cohort was limited to CMV serostatus. The study gave a list of under 200 TCR beta chains associated with cytomegalovirus.

In total, 600 or so healthy bone marrow donors made up the cohort. Cohort members were all nominally healthy when sampled, although unrecorded immune exposures were likely present. The donor tested CMV seropositive, placing the donor among the roughly 270 seropositive members of the cohort. A peripheral blood sample was provided by each donor, and peripheral blood mononuclear cells were used for TCR beta sequencing. Genomic DNA extraction from the blood cell samples was performed with the Qiagen DNeasy Blood Extraction Kit. Trimmed from V: 5 bases; trimmed from J: 0 bases; junction bases lacking a gene match: 8. The CDR3 spans 16 residues, from the cysteine through the phenylalanine. The read is trimmed to its CDR3 DNA, 48 bases read in frame from base 1. From the germline V gene, CDR1 is SGHAT and CDR2 is FQNNGV.

This TCR derives from a man aged 50-60 years in good health and CMV-seropositive. What was sequenced was PBMCs. The chain uses TRBV11-2 and TRBJ2-3, with TRBD2 matching 7 junction bases. CDR3 reads: CASSQGSGASTDTQYF. At the DNA level, the sequence is TGTGCCAGCAGCCAAGGGAGCGGGGCTAGCACAGATACGCAGTATTTT.